These T cell receptor beta chains were read from a single sample in a study of control samples from healthy donors and cancer patients. Here immunoSEQ multiplex PCR was the method, and the copy in TCRdb shows in-frame clones only, minus some. The sample holds about 67,000 clones; approximately 89% are singletons and the top ten take under 3%. Sequencing was carried out using PBMCs. The receptors here all came from a woman in her forties or fifties with head and neck cancer. Both conserved end residues are part of each CDR3. A D gene is named only where the DNA matches it firmly. Size tells how often a clone was seen (once, few, many) or the class of an expanded clone, and some rows leave it out.

cdr3_aa cdr3_nt d_call clone_size j_call v_call
CASSLTADSGNTIYF TGTGCCAGCAGCTTAACCGCGGACTCTGGAAACACCATATATTTT - - TRBJ1-3 TRBV11-2
CASTSGGRAEAFF TGTGCCAGCACCTCAGGTGGGAGGGCTGAAGCTTTCTTT - - TRBJ1-1 TRBV6-5
CASSSKQASYGYTF TGTGCCAGCAGCTCAAAACAGGCCTCTTATGGCTACACCTTC - few TRBJ1-2 TRBV5-4
CASSSGTGQYGYTF TGTGCCAGCAGTTCCGGGACAGGTCAATATGGCTACACCTTC TRBD1 - TRBJ1-2 TRBV28
CASSYWEYEQYF TGTGCCAGCAGTTACTGGGAGTACGAGCAGTACTTC - - TRBJ2-7 TRBV6-5
CASSLGGGLNSPLHF TGTGCCAGCAGCTTAGGGGGTGGGCTGAATTCACCCCTCCACTTT - - TRBJ1-6 TRBV7-9
CASRGTGFNEQFF TGTGCCAGCAGAGGGACAGGGTTCAATGAGCAGTTCTTC TRBD1 - TRBJ2-1 TRBV2
CASRLGGGTDTQYF TGTGCCAGCAGGCTGGGGGGGGGCACAGATACGCAGTATTTT TRBD2 - TRBJ2-3 TRBV6-5
CASSVGSGNQPQHF TGTGCCAGCAGCGTAGGTAGCGGCAATCAGCCCCAGCATTTT - - TRBJ1-5 TRBV9
CASTLRGSGYTF TGTGCCAGCACCTTACGGGGAAGTGGCTACACCTTC - - TRBJ1-2 TRBV2
CASSRSVNTEAFF TGTGCCAGCAGCCGATCTGTGAACACTGAAGCTTTCTTT - - TRBJ1-1 TRBV7-9
CASSVAGQGGTDTQYF TGTGCCAGCAGCGTAGCTGGGCAGGGGGGAACAGATACGCAGTATTTT - - TRBJ2-3 TRBV9
CASRTQTGGAEAFF TGTGCCAGCAGAACCCAAACAGGGGGCGCTGAAGCTTTCTTT TRBD1 - TRBJ1-1 TRBV6-5
CASSQASQGEGYGYTF TGTGCCAGCAGCCAAGCGAGCCAAGGGGAGGGCTATGGCTACACCTTC - - TRBJ1-2 TRBV4-2
CASSQDAGGNNEQFF TGTGCCAGCAGCCAAGATGCAGGGGGGAACAATGAGCAGTTCTTC - - TRBJ2-1 TRBV4-2
CASSPPGGRNGYTF TGTGCCAGCTCACCCCCTGGGGGTCGGAATGGCTACACCTTC - - TRBJ1-2 TRBV18
CASSLEAGGFSPLHF TGTGCCAGCAGTTTAGAGGCAGGGGGCTTTTCACCCCTCCACTTT TRBD1 - TRBJ1-6 TRBV27
CASSLTQPGNEQFF TGCGCCAGCAGCTTGACTCAGCCGGGGAATGAGCAGTTCTTC - - TRBJ2-1 TRBV5-1
CASIGGTYGYTF TGTGCCAGCATTGGCGGGACTTATGGCTACACCTTC - once TRBJ1-2 TRBV12-3/TRBV12-4
CASSKGNEAFF TGTGCCAGCAGTAAGGGCAATGAAGCTTTCTTT - - TRBJ1-1 TRBV6-5
CASSLTGTYEQYF TGTGCCAGCAGCCTGACAGGAACCTACGAGCAGTACTTC - - TRBJ2-7 TRBV7-9
CSAGRAGGYTF TGCAGTGCCGGAAGGGCAGGGGGCTACACCTTC - - TRBJ1-2 TRBV20-1
CASSLAIPMSTKNTEAFF TGTGCCAGCAGCTTAGCGATTCCAATGTCGACCAAAAACACTGAAGCTTTCTTT - - TRBJ1-1 TRBV7-8
CASSAWDREYYNEQFF TGTGCCAGCAGCGCCTGGGACAGGGAGTACTACAATGAGCAGTTCTTC TRBD1 - TRBJ2-1 TRBV11-2
CASSQDPGTGYGYTF TGCGCCAGCAGCCAAGATCCCGGGACAGGCTATGGCTACACCTTC TRBD1 - TRBJ1-2 TRBV4-1
CASSMAGQGANEQYF TGTGCCAGTAGTATGGCTGGACAGGGGGCCAACGAGCAGTACTTC TRBD1 - TRBJ2-7 TRBV19
CASRLQGLGGNTEAFF TGTGCCAGCAGGCTACAGGGGCTTGGGGGGAACACTGAAGCTTTCTTT TRBD1 few TRBJ1-1 TRBV28
CASSLGGMRDNEQFF TGTGCCAGCAGCTTAGGAGGTATGAGGGACAATGAGCAGTTCTTC - - TRBJ2-1 TRBV11-3
CASSGEVGPTDEQYF TGTGCCAGCAGTGGGGAGGTGGGTCCTACTGACGAGCAGTACTTC - - TRBJ2-7 TRBV7-2
CSVEEDGSNTEAFF TGCAGCGTTGAAGAGGACGGCTCTAACACTGAAGCTTTCTTT - - TRBJ1-1 TRBV29-1
CAIGTARGAIETQYF TGTGCCATCGGGACCGCGCGGGGGGCCATAGAGACCCAGTACTTC TRBD2 - TRBJ2-5 TRBV10-3
CASSHWGTGVYGYTF TGTGCCAGCAGCCACTGGGGGACAGGGGTCTATGGCTACACCTTC TRBD1 - TRBJ1-2 TRBV6-2/TRBV6-3
CASSLSQGKGLETQYF TGTGCCAGCAGCTTAAGCCAGGGAAAAGGCCTGGAGACCCAGTACTTC - few TRBJ2-5 TRBV7-9
CASSRFNYGYTF TGTGCCAGCAGTAGATTTAACTATGGCTACACCTTC - - TRBJ1-2 TRBV28
CASSPQTSGGETQYF TGTGCCAGCTCACCCCAGACTAGCGGGGGGGAGACCCAGTACTTC TRBD2 - TRBJ2-5 TRBV18
CASRGTSASSQPQHF TGTGCCAGCAGGGGGACTTCAGCCTCCAGCCAGCCCCAGCATTTT - - TRBJ1-5 TRBV28
CASSLAGEGTGELFF TGTGCCAGCAGCTTAGCGGGGGAGGGCACCGGGGAGCTGTTTTTT TRBD2 - TRBJ2-2 TRBV11-2
CASSFGTGTEAFF TGTGCCAGCAGTTTTGGGACAGGCACTGAAGCTTTCTTT TRBD1 few TRBJ1-1 TRBV27
CATSRDYGGMGNTIYF TGTGCCACCAGCAGAGATTATGGCGGCATGGGGAACACCATATATTTT - - TRBJ1-3 TRBV15
CASSLGTGKLINEQFF TGTGCCAGCAGCTTGGGGACAGGGAAGTTGATCAATGAGCAGTTCTTC TRBD1 - TRBJ2-1 TRBV5-5
CSVEDGGSPWGYTF TGCAGCGTTGAAGACGGGGGCAGCCCCTGGGGCTACACCTTC - - TRBJ1-2 TRBV29-1
CASSQPRSGGNYEQYF TGTGCCAGCAGTCAACCGCGGAGCGGGGGTAACTACGAGCAGTACTTC TRBD2 - TRBJ2-7 TRBV25-1
CASSNSPDTDTQYF TGTGCCAGCAGCAACTCTCCAGACACAGATACGCAGTATTTT - - TRBJ2-3 TRBV21-1
CASSLGGTGFDGYTF TGTGCCAGCAGCTTAGGGGGCACAGGGTTTGATGGCTACACCTTC - - TRBJ1-2 TRBV7-9
CASSYGWGQRAGGYTF TGTGCCAGCAGTTACGGGTGGGGGCAGCGGGCGGGTGGCTACACCTTC - - TRBJ1-2 TRBV6-5